This T cell receptor (beta chain) was recorded in a study of post-analysis software for immune sequencing data. As for the study in general: Disease courses included relapsing-remitting, secondary progressive and progressive-relapsing multiple sclerosis.

Findings and limits, study-wide: Samples made in the same batch grouped tightly together by F measure. Patients showed TRBV5-6, TRBV5-1 and TRBV20-1 among five TRBV segments more frequent than in controls. Among multiple sclerosis patients, normalized Chao1 diversity was significantly below that of controls.

Unique-molecular-identifier-tagged TCR beta cDNA libraries were used. The yield from roughly 1 to 10 million T cells was 500,000 or so cDNA molecules in total. Using its own MiXCR run on the PCR reads, TCRdb lists one record per CDR3 protein. The data hold 740,000 or so distinct CDR3 sequences, with 53% observed a single time. V was clipped by 1 base and J by 1 base, with 12 bases between them. The V gene's germline CDR1 is SGHRS and CDR2 YFSETQ. CDR3 length: 16 amino acids. In the case of this clonotype: Its antigen is currently unknown.

The sequenced sample was blood. The chain recombines TRBV5-1 with TRBJ2-1; D tentatively reads TRBD1 or TRBD2 (5 bases each). This receptor was obtained from a girl aged 5 to 17 with multiple sclerosis. The CDR3 bases are TGCGCCAGCAGCTTGTATGCAGGGACGTCCTACAATGAGCAGTTCTTC. Amino acids: CASSLYAGTSYNEQFF.